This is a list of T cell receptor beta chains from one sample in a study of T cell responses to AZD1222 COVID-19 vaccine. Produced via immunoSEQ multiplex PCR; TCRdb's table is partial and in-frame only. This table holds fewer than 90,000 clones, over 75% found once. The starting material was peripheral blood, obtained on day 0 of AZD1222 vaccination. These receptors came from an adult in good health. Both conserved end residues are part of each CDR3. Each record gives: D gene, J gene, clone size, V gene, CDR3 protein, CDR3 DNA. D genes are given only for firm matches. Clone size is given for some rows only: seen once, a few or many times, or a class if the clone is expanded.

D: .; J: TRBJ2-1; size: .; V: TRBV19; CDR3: CASSIVHEQFF; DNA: TGTGCCAGTAGTATAGTCCATGAGCAGTTCTTC
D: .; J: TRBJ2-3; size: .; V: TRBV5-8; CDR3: CASSLERSDPLRDTQYF; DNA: TGTGCCAGCAGCTTGGAGCGGAGCGACCCACTACGCGATACGCAGTATTTT
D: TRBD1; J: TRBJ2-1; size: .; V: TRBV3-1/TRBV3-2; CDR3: CASSQPGQGVREQFF; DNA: TGTGCCAGCAGCCAACCGGGACAGGGGGTTCGGGAGCAGTTCTTC
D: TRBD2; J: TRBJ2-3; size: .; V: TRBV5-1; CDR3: CASSLAIASGGANTQYF; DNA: TGCGCCAGCAGCTTGGCCATCGCTAGCGGGGGGGCAAATACGCAGTATTTT
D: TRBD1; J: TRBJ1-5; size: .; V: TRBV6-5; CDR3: CASSPGGDQPQHF; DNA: TGTGCCAGCAGCCCAGGGGGAGATCAGCCCCAGCATTTT
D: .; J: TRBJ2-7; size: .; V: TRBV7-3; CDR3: CASSLNPGPYEQYF; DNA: TGTGCCAGCAGCTTAAATCCGGGCCCCTACGAGCAGTACTTC
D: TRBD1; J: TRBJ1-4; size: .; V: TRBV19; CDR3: CATAVGPGQGSRKLFF; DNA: TGTGCCACAGCGGTAGGACCGGGACAGGGTAGTCGAAAACTGTTTTTT
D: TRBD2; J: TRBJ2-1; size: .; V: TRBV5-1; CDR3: CASSFIGGAYNEQFF; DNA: TGCGCCAGCAGCTTCATCGGGGGGGCCTACAATGAGCAGTTCTTC
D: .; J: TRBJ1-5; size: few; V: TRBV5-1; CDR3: CASSLGQAPNQPQHF; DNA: TGCGCCAGCAGCTTGGGACAGGCACCCAATCAGCCCCAGCATTTT
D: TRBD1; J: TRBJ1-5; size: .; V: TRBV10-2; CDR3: CASGQGIRNQPQHF; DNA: TGCGCCAGCGGACAGGGTATCCGCAATCAGCCCCAGCATTTT
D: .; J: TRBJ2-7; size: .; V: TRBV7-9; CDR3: CASSSGVLVHEQYF; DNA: TGTGCCAGCAGCTCAGGTGTTTTGGTCCACGAGCAGTACTTC
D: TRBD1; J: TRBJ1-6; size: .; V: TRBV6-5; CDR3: CASMGTGGSPLHF; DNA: TGTGCCAGCATGGGGACAGGGGGTTCACCCCTCCACTTT
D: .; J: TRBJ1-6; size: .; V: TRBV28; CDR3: CASSFPQAGANSPLHF; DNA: TGTGCCAGCAGTTTCCCTCAGGCAGGGGCTAATTCACCCCTCCACTTT
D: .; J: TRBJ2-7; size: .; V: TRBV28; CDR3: CASSLEPPNEQYF; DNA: TGTGCCAGCAGTTTAGAACCGCCGAACGAGCAGTACTTC
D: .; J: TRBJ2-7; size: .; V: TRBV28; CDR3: CASSLGQFSYEQYF; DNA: TGTGCCAGCAGCCTGGGACAATTCTCCTACGAGCAGTACTTC
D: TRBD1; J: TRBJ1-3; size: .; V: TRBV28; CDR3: CASSSTGAGNTIYF; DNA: TGTGCCAGCAGTTCTACAGGGGCTGGAAACACCATATATTTT
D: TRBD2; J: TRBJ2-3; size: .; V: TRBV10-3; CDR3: CAISEAGGSLSTDTQYF; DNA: TGTGCCATCAGTGAGGCGGGGGGCTCGCTTAGCACAGATACGCAGTATTTT
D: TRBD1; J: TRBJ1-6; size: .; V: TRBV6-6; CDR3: CASSAGQARGALHF; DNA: TGTGCCAGCAGTGCTGGACAGGCCCGGGGAGCCCTCCACTTT
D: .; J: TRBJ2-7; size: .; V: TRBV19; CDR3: CASSNQVDSLTGQYF; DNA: TGTGCCAGTAGTAACCAAGTGGACAGCTTAACGGGGCAGTACTTC
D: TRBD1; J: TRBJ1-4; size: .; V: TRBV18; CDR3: CASSTQGAHTNEKLFF; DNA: TGTGCCAGCTCAACACAGGGGGCGCATACTAATGAAAAACTGTTTTTT
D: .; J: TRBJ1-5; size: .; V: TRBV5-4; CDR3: CASRLHPTDQPQHF; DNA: TGTGCCAGCAGACTACACCCGACCGATCAGCCCCAGCATTTT
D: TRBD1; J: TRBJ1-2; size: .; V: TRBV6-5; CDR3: CASSPTGGHGYTF; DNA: TGTGCCAGCAGCCCGACAGGGGGCCATGGCTACACCTTC
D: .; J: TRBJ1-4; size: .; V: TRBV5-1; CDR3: CASSSGLSTNEKLFF; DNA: TGCGCCAGCAGCTCAGGACTGTCAACTAATGAAAAACTGTTTTTT
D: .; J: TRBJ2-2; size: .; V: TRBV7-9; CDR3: CASNPRGELFF; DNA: TGTGCCAGCAACCCTCGCGGGGAGCTGTTTTTT
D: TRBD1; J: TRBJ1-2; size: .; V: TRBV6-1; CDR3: CASSEAGTGGYGYTF; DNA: TGTGCCAGCAGTGAAGCGGGGACAGGGGGCTATGGCTACACCTTC
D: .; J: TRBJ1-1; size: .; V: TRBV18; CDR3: CASSPGQDSEAFF; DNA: TGTGCCAGCTCACCTGGCCAGGACTCTGAAGCTTTCTTT
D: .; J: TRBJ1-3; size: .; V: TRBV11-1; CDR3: CASSRDWSSGNTIYF; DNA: TGTGCCAGCAGCCGGGACTGGAGCTCTGGAAACACCATATATTTT
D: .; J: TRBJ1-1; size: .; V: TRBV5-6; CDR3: CASSLGTEAFF; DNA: TGTGCCAGCAGCTTGGGAACTGAAGCTTTCTTT
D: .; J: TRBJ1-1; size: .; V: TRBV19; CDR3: CASSARQVFNTEAFF; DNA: TGTGCCAGTAGTGCCAGACAGGTTTTTAACACTGAAGCTTTCTTT
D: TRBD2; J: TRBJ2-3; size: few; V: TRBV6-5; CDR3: CASSYGREPTDTQYF; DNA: TGTGCCAGCAGTTACGGGCGGGAGCCCACAGATACGCAGTATTTT
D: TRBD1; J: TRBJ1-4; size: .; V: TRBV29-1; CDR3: CSAGDRGQEKLFF; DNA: TGCAGCGCTGGGGACAGGGGTCAGGAAAAACTGTTTTTT
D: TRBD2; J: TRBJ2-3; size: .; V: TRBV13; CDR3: CASSPRTSGRALDTQYF; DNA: TGTGCCAGCAGCCCCCGGACTAGCGGGAGGGCCTTAGATACGCAGTATTTT
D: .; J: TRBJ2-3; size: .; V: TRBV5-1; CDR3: CASSLARPTDTQYF; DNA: TGCGCCAGCAGCTTGGCTAGGCCCACAGATACGCAGTATTTT
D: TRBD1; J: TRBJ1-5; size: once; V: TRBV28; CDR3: CASSQDRGTQPQHF; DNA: TGTGCCAGCAGCCAGGACAGGGGGACCCAGCCCCAGCATTTT
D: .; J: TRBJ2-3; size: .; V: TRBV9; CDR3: CASSVGDLRGRGPDTQYF; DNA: TGTGCCAGCAGCGTAGGGGACTTGAGGGGCAGAGGGCCAGATACGCAGTATTTT
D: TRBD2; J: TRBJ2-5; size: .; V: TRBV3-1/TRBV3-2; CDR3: CASSRLAGGRWETQYF; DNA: TGTGCCAGCAGCAGACTGGCGGGGGGGCGCTGGGAGACCCAGTACTTC
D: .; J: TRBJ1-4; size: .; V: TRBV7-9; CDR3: CASSPLRTLEKLFF; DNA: TGTGCCAGCAGCCCCCTTCGCACTCTGGAGAAACTGTTTTTT
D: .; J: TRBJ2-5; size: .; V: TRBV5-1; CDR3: CASSRQQGEETQYF; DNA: TGCGCCAGCAGCAGACAACAGGGTGAGGAGACCCAGTACTTC
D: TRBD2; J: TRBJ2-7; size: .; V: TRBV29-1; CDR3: CSVWWLAGAEQYF; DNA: TGCAGCGTTTGGTGGCTAGCGGGAGCCGAGCAGTACTTC
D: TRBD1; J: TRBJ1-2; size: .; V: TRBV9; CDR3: CASSQGTEYGYTF; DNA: TGTGCCAGCAGCCAGGGGACAGAATATGGCTACACCTTC
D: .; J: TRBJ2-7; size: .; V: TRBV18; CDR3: CASSPTNARGTYEQYF; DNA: TGTGCCAGCTCACCAACAAACGCCAGGGGCACCTACGAGCAGTACTTC
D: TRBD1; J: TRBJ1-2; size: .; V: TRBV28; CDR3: CASSPGTGDVGYTF; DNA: TGTGCCAGCAGCCCCGGGACAGGGGATGTTGGCTACACCTTC
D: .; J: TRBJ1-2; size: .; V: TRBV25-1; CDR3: CASSETQRTGYTF; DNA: TGTGCCAGCAGTGAAACACAACGGACCGGCTACACCTTC
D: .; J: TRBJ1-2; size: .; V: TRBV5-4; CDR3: CASNVLGTRGYTF; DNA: TGTGCCAGCAACGTGCTGGGGACTCGTGGCTACACCTTC
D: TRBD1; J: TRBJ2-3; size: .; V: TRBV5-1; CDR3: CASSFRQGTTDTQYF; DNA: TGCGCCAGCAGCTTCCGACAGGGAACCACAGATACGCAGTATTTT
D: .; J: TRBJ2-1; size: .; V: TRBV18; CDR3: CASSPIFAVSEGNEQFF; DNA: TGTGCCAGCTCACCAATTTTCGCGGTGAGCGAGGGGAATGAGCAGTTCTTC
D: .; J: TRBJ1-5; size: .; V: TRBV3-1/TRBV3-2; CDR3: CASSQGRGNQPQHF; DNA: TGTGCCAGCAGCCAAGGCCGGGGAAATCAGCCCCAGCATTTT
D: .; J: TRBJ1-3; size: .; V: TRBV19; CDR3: CASSLITGNTIYF; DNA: TGTGCCAGTAGTCTGATCACCGGAAACACCATATATTTT
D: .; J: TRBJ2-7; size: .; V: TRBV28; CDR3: CASTGTETYEQYF; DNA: TGTGCCAGCACCGGGACCGAGACCTACGAGCAGTACTTC
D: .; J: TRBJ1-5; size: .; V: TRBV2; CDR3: CASSGEGRQPQHF; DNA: TGTGCCAGCAGTGGTGAGGGGCGGCAGCCCCAGCATTTT
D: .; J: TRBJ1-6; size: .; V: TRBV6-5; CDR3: CASSYSGGGRDSPLHF; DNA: TGTGCCAGCAGTTACTCGGGGGGGGGCCGAGACTCACCCCTCCACTTT
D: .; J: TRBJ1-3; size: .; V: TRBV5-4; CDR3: CASSLGIQAVSGNTIYF; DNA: TGTGCCAGCAGCTTGGGTATACAGGCAGTCTCTGGAAACACCATATATTTT
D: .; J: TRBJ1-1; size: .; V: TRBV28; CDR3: CASSLLTGEAFF; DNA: TGTGCCAGCAGTTTGTTAACAGGGGAAGCTTTCTTT